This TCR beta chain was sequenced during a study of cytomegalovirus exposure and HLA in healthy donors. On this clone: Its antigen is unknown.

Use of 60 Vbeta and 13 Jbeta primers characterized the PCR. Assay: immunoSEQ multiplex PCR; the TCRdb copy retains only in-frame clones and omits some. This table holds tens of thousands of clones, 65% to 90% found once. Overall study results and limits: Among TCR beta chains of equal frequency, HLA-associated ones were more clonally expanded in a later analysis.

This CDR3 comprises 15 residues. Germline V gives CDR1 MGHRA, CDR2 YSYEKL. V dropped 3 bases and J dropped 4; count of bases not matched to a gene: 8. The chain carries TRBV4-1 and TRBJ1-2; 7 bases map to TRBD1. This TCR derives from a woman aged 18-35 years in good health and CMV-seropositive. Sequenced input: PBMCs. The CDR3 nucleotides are TGCGCCAGCAGCCATGCTCAGACAGGGTCCTATGGCTACACCTTC. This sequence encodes CASSHAQTGSYGYTF.